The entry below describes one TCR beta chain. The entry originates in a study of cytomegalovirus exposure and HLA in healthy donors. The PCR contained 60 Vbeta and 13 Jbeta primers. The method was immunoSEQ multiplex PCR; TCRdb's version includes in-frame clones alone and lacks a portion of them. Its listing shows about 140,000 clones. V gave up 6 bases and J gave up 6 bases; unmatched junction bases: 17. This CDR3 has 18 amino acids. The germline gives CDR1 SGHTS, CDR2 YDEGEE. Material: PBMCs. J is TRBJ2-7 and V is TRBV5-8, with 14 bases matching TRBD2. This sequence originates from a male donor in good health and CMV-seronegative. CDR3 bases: TGTGCCAGCAAAATTCCCGGGACTAGCGGGAGCAGGGTGAGCGAGCAGTACTTC. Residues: CASKIPGTSGSRVSEQYF.